The TCR beta chain under discussion was sequenced for a study of blood T cell repertoires in COVID-19. Study background: Collection of acute and convalescent COVID-19 samples took place in the United States, Italy and Spain. Nucleic acid was either cDNA or gDNA, and it came from T cells, B-cell-depleted T cells, or PBMCs.

The CDR3 runs 13 residues. J gave up 9 bases and V 5 bases, and 9 bases lay outside the gene matches. The germline CDR1 and CDR2 sequences are MDHEN and SYDVKM. In the authors' workflow: Amplification of reference gene primers was used by the study to estimate nucleated cell counts. TCRdb keeps only in-frame clones here, not all; method: immunoSEQ multiplex PCR. V and J calls and clone size come straight from that table; D and trimming were deduced from the DNA. The sample lists some 40,000 clones; over 75% were seen once. Sequencing used peripheral blood. The chain couples TRBV28 to TRBJ2-7, with 8 bases matching TRBD1. This TCR was recovered from a man at least 80 years old with active or convalescent COVID-19. The CDR3 DNA reads as TGTGCCAGCAGTACCGGACAGGGCAGGGGGCAGTACTTC. Protein product: CASSTGQGRGQYF.